Listed below are T cell receptor beta chains from one sample, sequenced in a study of OX40 agonist ivuxolimab in advanced cancers. Profiling relied on immunoSEQ multiplex PCR, and the TCRdb table lists in-frame clones only, not all of them. Seen here are around 34,000 clones, roughly nine tenths observed once, and the top ten hold roughly 40%. Sample: CD4+ or CD8+ T cells sorted from blood, taken in a trial of the OX40 agonist ivuxolimab. The receptor source for this set is an adult with an advanced solid tumor such as melanoma, head and neck, liver or kidney cancer. The CDR3 runs from the conserved cysteine through the conserved F or W. A D gene is named only where the DNA matches it firmly. Size is omitted from some rows. Given values are once, few, many or a class for expanded clones.

D gene	clone size	V gene	J gene	CDR3 length	CDR3 DNA	CDR3 protein
.	.	TRBV7-7	TRBJ1-3	17	TGTGCCAGCAGCTACCCACCTTGGCCGAGCTCTGGAAACACCATATATTTT	CASSYPPWPSSGNTIYF
.	.	TRBV6-5	TRBJ1-5	12	TGTGCCAGCAGGGCCCTGGTCGAGCCCCAGCATTTT	CASRALVEPQHF
TRBD2	.	TRBV25-1	TRBJ2-3	15	TGTGCCAGCAGCGGACTAGCGACTAGCACAGATACGCAGTATTTT	CASSGLATSTDTQYF
TRBD2	.	TRBV4-3	TRBJ2-7	16	TGCGCCAGCAGCCAAGGGAGCATCGGGGGGGCCCTCGAGCAGTACTTC	CASSQGSIGGALEQYF
.	.	TRBV5-6	TRBJ2-7	14	TGTGCCAGCAGCTTGGGTAGGGACCCATCCGAGCAGTACTTC	CASSLGRDPSEQYF
.	.	TRBV14	TRBJ2-7	12	TGTGCCAGCAGCCCCAGGGGCTACGAGCAGTACTTC	CASSPRGYEQYF
.	.	TRBV7-2	TRBJ2-7	13	TGTGCCAGCAGCTTAGCGGGGCTCGGCGAGCAGTACTTC	CASSLAGLGEQYF
.	.	TRBV18	TRBJ2-2	13	TGTGCCACCCATCCAAGTAATACCGGGGAGCTGTTTTTT	CATHPSNTGELFF
.	.	TRBV9	TRBJ1-2	15	TGTGCCAGCAGCGTAGCAGACGGGGACCACTATGGCTACACCTTC	CASSVADGDHYGYTF
TRBD2	.	TRBV6-5	TRBJ2-7	15	TGTGCCAGCTCGGTGGCGGGGGGAAGCTCCTACGAGCAGTACTTC	CASSVAGGSSYEQYF
TRBD2	.	TRBV7-9	TRBJ2-7	14	TGTGCCACTCAGACTAGCGGGGGGCTCGAGGAGCAGTACTTC	CATQTSGGLEEQYF
.	.	TRBV29-1	TRBJ2-7	13	TGCAGCGTTGAAATAGAATTTTCCTACGAGCAGTACTTC	CSVEIEFSYEQYF
.	.	TRBV19	TRBJ2-1	13	TGTGCCAGTAGTGACAGCAGCTACAATGAGCAGTTCTTC	CASSDSSYNEQFF
TRBD1	.	TRBV29-1	TRBJ2-7	14	TGCAGCGTTGCTCCGGGACAGAGCTCCTACGAGCAGTACTTC	CSVAPGQSSYEQYF
.	once	TRBV10-3	TRBJ1-1	14	TGTGCCATCAGTGAGGAGGAAAGGACCACTGAAGCTTTCTTT	CAISEEERTTEAFF
.	.	TRBV18	TRBJ2-2	14	TGTGCCAGCTCACCACCTGAAGACACCGGGGAGCTGTTTTTT	CASSPPEDTGELFF
.	.	TRBV28	TRBJ1-5	13	TGTGCCAGCAGTAGGCCTCAGGGTAAGCCCCAGCATTTT	CASSRPQGKPQHF
TRBD1	.	TRBV7-9	TRBJ2-1	16	TGTGCCAGCAGCTTAGCTGGGACAGGGGCCTCCAATGAGCAGTTCTTC	CASSLAGTGASNEQFF
.	.	TRBV6-1	TRBJ2-7	12	TGTGCCGGGGCGACCGCCGGGGACGAGCAGTACTTC	CAGATAGDEQYF
.	.	TRBV6-6	TRBJ1-1	12	TGTGCCAGCACACAGACGAACACTGAAGCTTTCTTT	CASTQTNTEAFF
TRBD2	.	TRBV6-1	TRBJ2-2	15	TGTGCCAGCAGCCCTGGGGAGGGGTGGGCCGGGGAGCTGTTTTTT	CASSPGEGWAGELFF
.	.	TRBV5-5	TRBJ1-4	13	TGTGCCAGCAGCTTGGTTATCAGTGAAAAACTGTTTTTT	CASSLVISEKLFF
TRBD1	once	TRBV2	TRBJ2-3	15	TGTGCCAGCAGTGACCGGGACAGGGGTGCAGATACGCAGTATTTT	CASSDRDRGADTQYF
.	.	TRBV14	TRBJ2-1	12	TGTGCCAGCAGCCAAGGGGGTACGGAGCAGTTCTTC	CASSQGGTEQFF
.	.	TRBV6-5	TRBJ2-1	15	TGTGCCAGCAGACTTTTGTTAAGCGCCTACAATGAGCAGTTCTTC	CASRLLLSAYNEQFF
.	.	TRBV28	TRBJ2-7	14	TGTGCCAGCAGTTCGTCGGACGGTTCCTACGAGCAGTACTTC	CASSSSDGSYEQYF
.	.	TRBV15	TRBJ1-5	14	TGTGCCACCAGCAGAGATGGAAGGAATCAGCCCCAGCATTTT	CATSRDGRNQPQHF
.	few	TRBV6-1	TRBJ1-1	16	TGTGCCAGCAGTGAAGATACAGGGAGCGGGAACACTGAAGCTTTCTTT	CASSEDTGSGNTEAFF
.	.	TRBV13	TRBJ2-7	14	TGTGCCAGCAGCGAACAACAGGGTTTCCACGAGCAGTACTTC	CASSEQQGFHEQYF
.	.	TRBV28	TRBJ2-7	12	TGTGCCAGCAGTTTAGGGGGGCGCGAGCAGTACTTC	CASSLGGREQYF
.	.	TRBV11-1	TRBJ2-1	16	TGTGCCAGCAGCCCACCCTGGGCAGTTTCCTACAATGAGCAGTTCTTC	CASSPPWAVSYNEQFF
.	.	TRBV25-1	TRBJ1-6	16	TGTGCCAGCAGTCCAAAACCGGGGCCTTATAATTCACCCCTCCACTTT	CASSPKPGPYNSPLHF
TRBD2	.	TRBV27	TRBJ2-7	18	TGTGCCAGCAGTTCCTTATCCGTGAGCGGGGGGAACACCTACGAGCAGTACTTC	CASSSLSVSGGNTYEQYF
.	.	TRBV4-3	TRBJ2-1	14	TGCGCCAGCAGCCAGACTGCGTGGGTGAATGAGCAGTTCTTC	CASSQTAWVNEQFF
.	.	TRBV7-6	TRBJ2-7	12	TGTGCCAGCCATGGCCGGGGCTACGAGCAGTACTTC	CASHGRGYEQYF
TRBD2	.	TRBV7-9	TRBJ2-7	16	TGTGCCAGCAGCTCTAACCGGGGGGGCCTTTCGTACGAGCAGTACTTC	CASSSNRGGLSYEQYF
.	.	TRBV4-3	TRBJ1-5	13	TGCGCCAGCAGCCAAGACAGGGGCCAGCCCCAGCATTTT	CASSQDRGQPQHF
TRBD1	.	TRBV28	TRBJ2-1	15	TGTGCCAGCGGCCTACAGGGGCGCATAGGAAATGAGCAGTTCTTC	CASGLQGRIGNEQFF
.	once	TRBV28	TRBJ2-7	14	TGTGCCAGCACCCCTAGGGGCTCTGCCTACGAGCAGTACTTC	CASTPRGSAYEQYF
.	once	TRBV28	TRBJ1-2	15	TGTGCCAGCAGTTTATATGGGGACCCCAGTAGCGGCTACACCTTC	CASSLYGDPSSGYTF
TRBD1	.	TRBV19	TRBJ2-7	14	TGTGCCAGTAGTATAGGGACAGGGGGCTACGAGCAGTACTTC	CASSIGTGGYEQYF
TRBD1	.	TRBV5-1	TRBJ2-7	14	TGCGCCAGCAGCTCGACAGGGGTCAGCTACGAGCAGTACTTC	CASSSTGVSYEQYF
TRBD1	.	TRBV11-2	TRBJ2-2	15	TGTGCCAGCAGGAGACAGGGGAAGAACACCGGGGAGCTGTTTTTT	CASRRQGKNTGELFF
.	.	TRBV7-6	TRBJ1-2	14	TGTGCCAGCAGCTTAGACGGATCTAACTATGGCTACACCTTC	CASSLDGSNYGYTF
.	few	TRBV19	TRBJ2-7	13	TGTGCCAGTAGTGGGGCAGGGAATTACGAGCAGTACTTC	CASSGAGNYEQYF